This paragraph reports one T cell receptor (beta chain). Its antigen is undetermined. The sample is drawn from a study of T cells after posttransplantation cyclophosphamide. General study results and limits: Recipient CMV seropositivity and CMV reactivation strongly tracked TRB clonality. Tissue-infiltrating T cells from skin or gut overlapped little with blood T cells.

The repertoire was sequenced with immunoSEQ multiplex PCR; TCRdb's copy has only in-frame clones and lacks some. The sample holds 23,000 or so clones, 80% to 90% seen once. Control samples came 1 year after myeloablative marrow transplants with methotrexate plus calcineurin inhibitor. The CDR3 is 14 residues long. Looked up from germline, CDR1 is ENHRY and CDR2 is SYGVKD. V lost 7 bases to trimming and J lost 7 bases, with 17 bases between them. The material sequenced was PBMCs, taken about 400 days after allogeneic stem cell transplant with calcineurin inhibitor and methotrexate. The sequence came from a female patient between 25 and 45 years old who received an allogeneic stem cell transplant from an unrelated donor, was CMV-positive, and had acute and chronic GVHD. Some T cells may originate from the graft donor. The chain combines TRBV10-3 with TRBJ2-1; a possible D gene is TRBD2 (6 bases). The CDR3 sequence: CAIKGPTGENEQFF. DNA of the CDR3: TGTGCCATCAAAGGTCCGACGGGGGAGAATGAGCAGTTCTTC.